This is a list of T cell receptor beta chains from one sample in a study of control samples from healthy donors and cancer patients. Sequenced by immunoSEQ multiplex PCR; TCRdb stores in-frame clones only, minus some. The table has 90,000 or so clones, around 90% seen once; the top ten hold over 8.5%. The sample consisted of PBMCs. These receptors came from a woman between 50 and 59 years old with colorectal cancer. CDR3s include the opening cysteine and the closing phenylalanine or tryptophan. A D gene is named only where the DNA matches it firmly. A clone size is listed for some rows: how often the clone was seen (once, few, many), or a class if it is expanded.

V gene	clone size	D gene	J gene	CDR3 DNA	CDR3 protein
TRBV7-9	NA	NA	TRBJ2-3	TGTGCCAGCAGCCTGGGAGGCCCAGATACGCAGTATTTT	CASSLGGPDTQYF
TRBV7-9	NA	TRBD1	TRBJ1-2	TGTGCCAGCAGCTTAGCCCAGGGGGCCAATGGCTACACCTTC	CASSLAQGANGYTF
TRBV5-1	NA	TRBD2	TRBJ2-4	TGCGCCAGCAGCTTTAGCGGGGATAAAAACATTCAGTACTTC	CASSFSGDKNIQYF
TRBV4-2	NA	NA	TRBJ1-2	TGTGCCAGCAGCCGTTCGGGGGCTGGCTACACCTTC	CASSRSGAGYTF
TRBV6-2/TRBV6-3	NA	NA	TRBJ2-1	TGTGCCAGCAGTTACTCGAAGTCAGCGGTTCCAAATGAGCAGTTCTTC	CASSYSKSAVPNEQFF
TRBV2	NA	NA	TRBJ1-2	TGTGCCAGCAGTGAAAGGTGGGCGGCGACTAACTATGGCTACACCTTC	CASSERWAATNYGYTF
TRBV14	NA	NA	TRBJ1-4	TGTGCCAGCAGCCAAGACCCCAGGGTTGGGGCTAATGAAAAACTGTTTTTT	CASSQDPRVGANEKLFF
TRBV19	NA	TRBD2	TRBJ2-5	TGTGCCAGTGCTGAGCGGGGGGAATCGGCCCAGTACTTC	CASAERGESAQYF
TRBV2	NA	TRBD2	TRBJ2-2	TGTGCCAGCGGGTTGACTAGCGGGGTAACCGGGGAGCTGTTTTTT	CASGLTSGVTGELFF
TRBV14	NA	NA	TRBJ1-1	TGTGCCAGCAGCCAAGTCGCCGGCGGTGAAGCTTTCTTT	CASSQVAGGEAFF
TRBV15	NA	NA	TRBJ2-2	TGTGCCACCAGCAGAGGCGCTGACACCGGGGAGCTGTTTTTT	CATSRGADTGELFF
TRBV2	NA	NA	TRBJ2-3	TGTGCCAGCAGTGTAGTAGGACAGAGCACAGATACGCAGTATTTT	CASSVVGQSTDTQYF
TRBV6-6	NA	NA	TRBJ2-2	TGTGCCACCAGTTCGGACCGAAACACCGGGGAGCTGTTTTTT	CATSSDRNTGELFF
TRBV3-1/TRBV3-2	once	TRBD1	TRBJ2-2	TGTGCCAGCAGCCAAGAGGGACAGGGGACCGGGGAGCTGTTTTTT	CASSQEGQGTGELFF
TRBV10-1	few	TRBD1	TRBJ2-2	TGCGCCAGCTCGGGGGACAGGACTACCGGGGAGCTGTTTTTT	CASSGDRTTGELFF
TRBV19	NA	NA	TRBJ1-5	TGTGCCAGTAGGACGGACAGTCATAGCAATCAGCCCCAGCATTTT	CASRTDSHSNQPQHF
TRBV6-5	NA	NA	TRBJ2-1	TGTGCCAGCAAATCCAGGGCCCATGAGCAGTTCTTC	CASKSRAHEQFF
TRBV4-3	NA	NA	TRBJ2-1	TGCGCCAGCAGCCAAGACCGGCCCTACAATGAGCAGTTCTTC	CASSQDRPYNEQFF
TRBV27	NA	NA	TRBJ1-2	TGTGCCAGCAGTGACAGCAGCTGGGGCTATGGCTACACCTTC	CASSDSSWGYGYTF
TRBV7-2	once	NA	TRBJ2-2	TGTGCCAGCAGCCAGTTCGTAGACACCGGGGAGCTGTTTTTT	CASSQFVDTGELFF
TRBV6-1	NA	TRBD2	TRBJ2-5	TGTGCCAGCAGTGCCTCATTTGCGGGGGGCCAAGAGACCCAGTACTTC	CASSASFAGGQETQYF
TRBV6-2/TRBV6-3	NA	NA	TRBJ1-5	TGTGCCAGCAGTTACCCCCGGGGCGGAGGCAATCAGCCCCAGCATTTT	CASSYPRGGGNQPQHF
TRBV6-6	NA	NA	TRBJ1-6	TGTGCCAGCAGTTACTCTGTCCAGGGGAATTCACCCCTCCACTTT	CASSYSVQGNSPLHF
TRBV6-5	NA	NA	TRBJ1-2	TGTGCCAGCAGTTCCTCTGGGGGGGCTCGATGGGGCTACACCTTC	CASSSSGGARWGYTF
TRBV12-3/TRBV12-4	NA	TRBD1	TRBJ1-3	TGTGCCAGCCGCGGGACAGCTGGAAACACCATATATTTT	CASRGTAGNTIYF
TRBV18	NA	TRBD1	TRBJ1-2	TGTGCCAGCTCACCGGGACAGGAATATGGCTACACCTTC	CASSPGQEYGYTF
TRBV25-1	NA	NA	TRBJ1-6	TGTGCCAGCAGTGGGACACTTGCTGGTTCACCCCTCCACTTT	CASSGTLAGSPLHF
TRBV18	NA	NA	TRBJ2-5	TGTGCCAGCTCACCACCCAATGGGCAAGAGACCCAGTACTTC	CASSPPNGQETQYF
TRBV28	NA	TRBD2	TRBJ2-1	TGTGCCAGCAGCAGCGGGGGGGGTTATAATGAGCAGTTCTTC	CASSSGGGYNEQFF
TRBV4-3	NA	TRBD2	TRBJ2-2	TGCGCCAGCAGCGCACTACTCGGGGGGGAAAACACCGGGGAGCTGTTTTTT	CASSALLGGENTGELFF
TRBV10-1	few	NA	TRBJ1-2	TGCGCCAGCAGTGCTGGACAGAACTATGGCTACACCTTC	CASSAGQNYGYTF
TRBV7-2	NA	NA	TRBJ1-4	TGTGCCAGCAGCTCCCGGGGGGGACATAATGAAAAACTGTTTTTT	CASSSRGGHNEKLFF
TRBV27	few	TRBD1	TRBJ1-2	TGTGCCAGCAGTTTATCGGGACAGGGGTCTTATGGCTACACCTTC	CASSLSGQGSYGYTF
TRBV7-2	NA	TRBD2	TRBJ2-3	TGTGCCAGCAGCTCCCTAGCGGGGGGACTCTATCCGGATACGCAGTATTTT	CASSSLAGGLYPDTQYF
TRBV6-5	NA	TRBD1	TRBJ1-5	TGTGCCGGGGGACAGGTGAATCAGCCCCAGCATTTT	CAGGQVNQPQHF
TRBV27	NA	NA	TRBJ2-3	TGTGCCAGCAGTTCCACTTACACAGATACGCAGTATTTT	CASSSTYTDTQYF
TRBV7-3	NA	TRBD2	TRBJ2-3	TGTGCCAGCAGCTTGACTAGCGGGGGGGCTCGAGATACGCAGTATTTT	CASSLTSGGARDTQYF
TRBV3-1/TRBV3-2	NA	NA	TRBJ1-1	TGTGCCAGCAGCCAGGGTAGGTCGGAAGCTTTCTTT	CASSQGRSEAFF
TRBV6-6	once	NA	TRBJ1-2	TGTGCCAGCAGTCATGGTCCTTCCTATGGCTACACCTTC	CASSHGPSYGYTF
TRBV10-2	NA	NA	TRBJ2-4	TGCGCCAGCAGTGGGACCGGAAACATTCAGTACTTC	CASSGTGNIQYF
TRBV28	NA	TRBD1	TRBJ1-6	TGTGCCAGCAGCCTAGGGAGGGGGCCACCCAATTCACCCCTCCACTTT	CASSLGRGPPNSPLHF
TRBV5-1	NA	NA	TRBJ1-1	TGCGCCAGCAGCTTGTGGGACACAAACACTGAAGCTTTCTTT	CASSLWDTNTEAFF
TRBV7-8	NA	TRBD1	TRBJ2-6	TGTGCCAGCAGCTTGGACAGGTACTCTGGGGCCAACGTCCTGACTTTC	CASSLDRYSGANVLTF
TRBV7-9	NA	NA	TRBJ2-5	TGTGCCAGCAGCTTAGTAGGGTTGGAGACCCAGTACTTC	CASSLVGLETQYF
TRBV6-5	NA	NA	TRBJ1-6	TGTGCCAGCAGTTACTCGGCCGGGACACCCCTCCACTTT	CASSYSAGTPLHF
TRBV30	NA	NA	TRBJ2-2	TGTGCCTGGACCAGGGGAATCGGGGAGCTGTTTTTT	CAWTRGIGELFF
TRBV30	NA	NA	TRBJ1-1	TGTGCCTGGAGATTCGGGGCAGGAGCTTTCTTT	CAWRFGAGAFF
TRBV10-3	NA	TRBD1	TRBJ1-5	TGTGCCATCAGTGGGGGACAGGGTGGACAGCCCCAGCATTTT	CAISGGQGGQPQHF
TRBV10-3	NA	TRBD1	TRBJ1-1	TGTGCCATCAGAGCACAGGGGGCTGACACTGAAGCTTTCTTT	CAIRAQGADTEAFF
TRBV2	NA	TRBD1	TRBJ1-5	TGTGCCAGCAGCCCCGACAGGGGAGAAAATCAGCCCCAGCATTTT	CASSPDRGENQPQHF
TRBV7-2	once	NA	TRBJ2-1	TGTGCCAGCAGCCTATTATCGGGGGTCGATAGCAATGAGCAGTTCTTC	CASSLLSGVDSNEQFF
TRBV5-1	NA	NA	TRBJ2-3	TGCGCCAGCAGCCCCGGCGGCACAGGGAGCACAGATACGCAGTATTTT	CASSPGGTGSTDTQYF
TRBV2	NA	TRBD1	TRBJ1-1	TGTGCCAGCACCCAGCAGGGGGGCGGGAATATGAACACTGAAGCTTTCTTT	CASTQQGGGNMNTEAFF
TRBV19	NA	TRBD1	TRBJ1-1	TGTGCCAGTAGTATAAGACAGGGGACCCCTACTGAAGCTTTCTTT	CASSIRQGTPTEAFF